Listed below are T cell receptor beta chains from one sample, sequenced in a study of control samples from healthy donors and cancer patients. Profiled with immunoSEQ multiplex PCR; TCRdb holds only in-frame clones, not every one. The repertoire table contains about 190,000 clones. Sequences were obtained from blood. Every receptor here comes from a woman aged 25 to 39 in good health. Both conserved end residues are part of each CDR3. The D gene is left open where the match is weak.

j_call d_call v_call cdr3_aa cdr3_nt
TRBJ1-2 NA TRBV7-9 CASSGGYTF TGTGCCAGCTCGGGCGGCTACACCTTC
TRBJ2-3 TRBD1 TRBV2 CASRMSGTGSTHTQYF TGTGCCAGCAGAATGTCCGGGACAGGGAGCACCCATACGCAGTATTTT
TRBJ2-6 TRBD2 TRBV5-4 CASSGGAGANVLTF TGTGCCAGCAGCGGGGGGGCTGGGGCCAACGTCCTGACTTTC
TRBJ1-5 TRBD1 TRBV28 CASSRQGGSQPQHF TGTGCCAGCAGTAGACAGGGAGGCAGTCAGCCCCAGCATTTT
TRBJ1-1 NA TRBV25-1 CASSYGNTEAFF TGTGCCAGCTCTTACGGGAACACTGAAGCTTTCTTT
TRBJ1-2 NA TRBV12-3/TRBV12-4 CASSRSSGDGYTF TGTGCCAGCAGCCGCAGTAGCGGGGATGGCTACACCTTC
TRBJ1-6 TRBD1 TRBV19 CASKRQGLGSPLHF TGTGCCAGTAAAAGACAGGGGCTGGGGTCACCCCTCCACTTT
TRBJ2-7 NA TRBV7-8 CASSDGYSYEQYF TGTGCCAGCAGCGACGGTTACTCCTACGAGCAGTACTTC
TRBJ1-6 TRBD1 TRBV4-1 CASSGQVISPLHF TGCGCCAGCAGCGGACAGGTGATTTCACCCCTCCACTTT
TRBJ2-2 NA TRBV2 CASSWKLMNTGELFF TGTGCCAGCAGTTGGAAACTAATGAACACCGGGGAGCTGTTTTTT
TRBJ2-3 TRBD2 TRBV6-5 CASRRAGVTDTQYF TGTGCCAGCAGAAGAGCGGGAGTCACAGATACGCAGTATTTT
TRBJ2-7 NA TRBV7-8 CASSLRGTVTYEQYF TGTGCCAGCAGCTTAAGAGGGACCGTCACCTACGAGCAGTACTTC
TRBJ1-5 NA TRBV19 CASSTRDVYQPQHF TGTGCCAGTAGTACTAGGGACGTTTATCAGCCCCAGCATTTT
TRBJ1-2 TRBD1 TRBV6-1 CASSGLKGQGGFANYGYTF TGTGCCAGCAGTGGGTTAAAAGGACAGGGAGGATTTGCTAACTATGGCTACACCTTC
TRBJ1-1 NA TRBV19 CASSISTNTEAFF TGTGCCAGTAGTATTAGCACGAACACTGAAGCTTTCTTT
TRBJ2-3 NA TRBV20-1 CIADKSDTQYF TGCATCGCCGATAAGTCAGATACGCAGTATTTT
TRBJ2-3 NA TRBV9 CASSDAPGTDTQYF TGTGCCAGCAGCGACGCCCCGGGAACAGATACGCAGTATTTT
TRBJ1-6 NA TRBV25-1 CASSYANSPLHF TGTGCCAGCAGTTACGCTAATTCACCCCTCCACTTT
TRBJ1-6 NA TRBV4-1 CASSQDVTWGNSPLHF TGCGCCAGCAGCCAAGATGTTACGTGGGGTAATTCACCCCTCCACTTT
TRBJ1-3 NA TRBV18 CASSPFSQGLYSGNTIYF TGTGCCAGCTCACCTTTTTCCCAGGGACTGTACTCTGGAAACACCATATATTTT
TRBJ1-2 NA TRBV5-1 CASSLEDGVYGYTF TGCGCCAGCAGCTTGGAGGACGGTGTCTATGGCTACACCTTC
TRBJ2-2 TRBD1 TRBV6-5 CASSRTGSGELFF TGTGCCAGCAGTCGGACAGGGTCCGGGGAGCTGTTTTTT
TRBJ1-2 NA TRBV11-2 CASSLGLFRTLLYGYTF TGTGCCAGCAGCTTAGGTCTTTTTAGGACACTCCTCTATGGCTACACCTTC
TRBJ1-1 NA TRBV9 CASSVAGLNTEAFF TGTGCCAGCAGCGTAGCGGGGCTGAACACTGAAGCTTTCTTT
TRBJ1-1 NA TRBV28 CASRQQPNTEAFF TGTGCCAGCAGACAACAGCCGAACACTGAAGCTTTCTTT
TRBJ2-5 NA TRBV28 CASRPRGKETQYF TGTGCCAGCAGGCCACGAGGAAAAGAGACCCAGTACTTC
TRBJ1-1 NA TRBV4-1 CASTRPGSGGGAEAFF TGCGCCAGCACACGTCCGGGGTCGGGCGGCGGAGCTGAAGCTTTCTTT
TRBJ2-3 TRBD2 TRBV4-2 CASSQDPSGRHTDTQYF TGTGCCAGCAGCCAAGACCCTAGCGGGAGGCACACAGATACGCAGTATTTT
TRBJ1-4 TRBD1 TRBV2 CASSEMDRGGQLFF TGTGCCAGCAGTGAAATGGACAGGGGTGGTCAGCTGTTTTTT
TRBJ1-2 NA TRBV27 CASLRLGRRTYGYTF TGTGCCAGCCTTCGGTTGGGACGGAGAACCTATGGCTACACCTTC
TRBJ1-5 TRBD1 TRBV2 CASSESRRRTGREPQHF TGTGCCAGCAGTGAAAGCCGTCGTCGGACAGGGAGGGAGCCCCAGCATTTT
TRBJ2-7 NA TRBV25-1 CASSDRVRIYEQYF TGTGCCAGCAGTGACAGGGTGCGCATCTACGAGCAGTACTTC
TRBJ2-7 NA TRBV7-9 CASSYGDEQYF TGTGCCAGCAGCTATGGGGACGAGCAGTACTTC
TRBJ1-1 NA TRBV30 CACLDTEAFF TGTGCCTGCCTAGACACTGAAGCTTTCTTT
TRBJ2-3 TRBD2 TRBV28 CASRRAGGTDTQYF TGTGCCAGCAGGCGAGCGGGGGGCACAGATACGCAGTATTTT
TRBJ1-1 NA TRBV5-1 CASSLVLGMDTEAFF TGCGCCAGCAGCTTGGTTCTGGGGATGGACACTGAAGCTTTCTTT
TRBJ1-5 TRBD1 TRBV30 CAWGTVAQPQHF TGTGCCTGGGGGACAGTTGCTCAGCCCCAGCATTTT
TRBJ1-5 NA TRBV5-8 CASSNTPANQPQHF TGTGCCAGCAGCAACACGCCGGCGAATCAGCCCCAGCATTTT
TRBJ1-1 TRBD1 TRBV7-2 CASSLKGTGGQLNTEAFF TGTGCCAGCAGCTTAAAAGGGACAGGGGGCCAATTAAACACTGAAGCTTTCTTT
TRBJ2-1 TRBD2 TRBV6-5 CASSLPGLAGEQFF TGTGCCAGCAGTTTACCGGGACTAGCGGGCGAGCAGTTCTTC
TRBJ1-2 NA TRBV11-2 CASSPRAGRGYTF TGTGCCAGCAGCCCGCGGGCAGGAAGGGGCTACACCTTC
TRBJ1-5 NA TRBV27 CASSSRGGNQPQHF TGTGCCAGCAGTTCCCGGGGGGGCAATCAGCCCCAGCATTTT
TRBJ1-4 TRBD1 TRBV19 CASSIEHGQDEKLFF TGTGCCAGTAGTATAGAGCACGGACAGGACGAAAAACTGTTTTTT
TRBJ2-7 NA TRBV5-3 CARSLFQGRGYEQYF TGTGCCAGAAGCTTGTTTCAGGGGCGAGGTTACGAGCAGTACTTC
TRBJ2-6 NA TRBV13 CASSYRRARTNVLTF TGTGCCAGCAGCTACCGACGGGCCCGGACCAACGTCCTGACTTTC
TRBJ2-7 NA TRBV19 CASSTSYKVPFYEQYF TGTGCCAGTAGTACCTCCTACAAGGTCCCCTTTTACGAGCAGTACTTC
TRBJ2-1 TRBD2 TRBV7-2 CASSLWTSGGAAYNEQFF TGTGCCAGCAGCCTATGGACTAGCGGGGGGGCCGCCTACAATGAGCAGTTCTTC
TRBJ1-5 NA TRBV28 CASNRGGINQPQHF TGTGCCAGCAATAGAGGAGGAATTAATCAGCCCCAGCATTTT
TRBJ2-3 TRBD2 TRBV7-3 CASSSVGGAGTQYF TGTGCCAGCAGCTCAGTCGGGGGGGCAGGAACGCAGTATTTT
TRBJ2-5 NA TRBV6-1 CASSDPQGRAQKTQYF TGTGCCAGCAGTGACCCACAGGGCAGGGCACAAAAGACCCAGTACTTC
TRBJ1-1 TRBD1 TRBV10-3 CAIRKGQPSNTEAFF TGTGCCATCAGGAAGGGACAGCCCTCGAACACTGAAGCTTTCTTT
TRBJ2-5 NA TRBV7-9 CASSPVHDLSTQYF TGTGCCAGCAGCCCCGTTCATGATCTATCGACCCAGTACTTC
TRBJ2-1 NA TRBV12-3/TRBV12-4 CASSLRDEQFF TGTGCCAGCAGCCTCAGGGATGAGCAGTTCTTC
TRBJ1-2 NA TRBV7-9 CASSLRQDYYGYTF TGTGCCAGCAGCTTACGGCAGGACTACTATGGCTACACCTTC
TRBJ1-3 NA TRBV7-6 CASSQSRGTGNTIYF TGTGCCAGCAGCCAATCCCGAGGTACTGGAAACACCATATATTTT
TRBJ1-6 NA TRBV28 CASSPLHIRGNGSPLHF TGTGCCAGCAGTCCTCTCCATATCAGGGGCAATGGGTCACCCCTCCACTTT